This T cell receptor (beta chain) was obtained from a study of shared clonotypes between healthy human individuals. Study results and limitations: Non-shared clonotypes had lower generation probabilities than clonotypes shared by all four sorted-subset donors. Approximately 5% was the fraction of naive CD4 clonotypes found shared across a handful of donors. The study generally estimated greater richness for naive than memory subsets.

TCRdb keeps only in-frame clones here, not all; method: immunoSEQ multiplex PCR. The sample lists over a million clones, around 97% occurring once. A remark on this clone: Its specificity is unknown.

Germline V gene lookup returns CDR1 SGHRS and CDR2 YFSETQ. V dropped 4 bases and J dropped 0; count of bases not matched to a gene: 12. There are 19 residues in the CDR3. The chain carries TRBV5-1 and TRBJ2-1; 11 bases fit TRBD2. The source is a man younger than 40 in good health. The sample was naive CD4+ T cells sorted from blood. Subset of the sample: CD45RA+ positively selected. DNA of the CDR3: TGCGCCAGCAGCGTTTCCGGGACTAGCGGTGCGAGCTCCTACAATGAGCAGTTCTTC. It specifies CASSVSGTSGASSYNEQFF.